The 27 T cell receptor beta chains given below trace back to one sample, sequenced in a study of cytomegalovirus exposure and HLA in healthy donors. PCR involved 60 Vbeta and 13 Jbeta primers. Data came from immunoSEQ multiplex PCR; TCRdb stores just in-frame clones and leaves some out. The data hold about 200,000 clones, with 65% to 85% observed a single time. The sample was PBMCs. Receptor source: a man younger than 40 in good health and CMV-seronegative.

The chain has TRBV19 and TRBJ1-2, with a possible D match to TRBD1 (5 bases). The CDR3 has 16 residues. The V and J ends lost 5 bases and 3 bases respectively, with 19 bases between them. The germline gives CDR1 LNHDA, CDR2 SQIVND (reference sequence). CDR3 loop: CASSATPGKGDYGYTF. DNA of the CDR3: TGTGCCAGTAGTGCCACCCCGGGCAAAGGGGACTATGGCTACACCTTC.

The chain's CDR3 is CASSYMTVWGNTGELFF. The DNA for the CDR3 is TGTGCCAGCAGTTACATGACAGTTTGGGGGAACACCGGGGAGCTGTTTTTT. The chain couples TRBV28 to TRBJ2-2; D may be TRBD1 (5 bases). Germline CDR1 and CDR2: MDHEN and SYDVKM. V lost 4 bases and J 1 base, leaving 16 bases between the germline ends. CDR3 length equals 17 residues.

The CDR3, as DNA: TGTGCCAGCAGCGTAGAACGAGAAGAGACCCAGTACTTC. This codes for CASSVEREETQYF. The gene calls are TRBV9 and TRBJ2-5; D gene uncertain. Germline loops: CDR1 SGDLS, CDR2 YYNGEE. V was shortened by 0 bases and J by 3 bases, with 6 bases between the two germline ends. This CDR3 region has 13 residues.

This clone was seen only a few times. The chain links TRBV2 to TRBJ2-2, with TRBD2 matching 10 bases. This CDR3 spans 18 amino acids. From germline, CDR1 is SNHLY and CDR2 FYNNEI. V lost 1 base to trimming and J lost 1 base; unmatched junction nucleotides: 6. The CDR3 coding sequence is TGTGCCAGCAGTGAAGTTCCCAGCGGGGGGGTGAACACCGGGGAGCTGTTTTTT. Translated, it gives CASSEVPSGGVNTGELFF.

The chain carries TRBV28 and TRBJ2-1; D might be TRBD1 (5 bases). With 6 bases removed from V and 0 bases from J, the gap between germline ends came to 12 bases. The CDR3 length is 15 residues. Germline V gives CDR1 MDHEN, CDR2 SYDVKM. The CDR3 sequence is CASSEDTYSYNEQFF. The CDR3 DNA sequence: TGTGCCAGCAGCGAGGACACCTACTCCTACAATGAGCAGTTCTTC. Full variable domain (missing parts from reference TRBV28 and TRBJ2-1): DVKVTQSSRYLVKRTGEKVFLECVQDMDHENMFWYRQDPGLGLRLIYFSYDVKMKEKGDIPEGYSVSREKKERFSLILESASTNQTSMYLCASSEDTYSYNEQFFGPGTRLTVL.

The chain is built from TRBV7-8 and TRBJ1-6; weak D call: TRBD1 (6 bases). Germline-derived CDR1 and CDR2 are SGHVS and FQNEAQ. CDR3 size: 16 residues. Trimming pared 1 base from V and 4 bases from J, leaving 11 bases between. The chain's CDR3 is CASSLEGQLYNSPLHF. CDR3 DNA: TGTGCCAGCAGCTTAGAAGGACAGCTGTATAATTCACCCCTCCACTTT.

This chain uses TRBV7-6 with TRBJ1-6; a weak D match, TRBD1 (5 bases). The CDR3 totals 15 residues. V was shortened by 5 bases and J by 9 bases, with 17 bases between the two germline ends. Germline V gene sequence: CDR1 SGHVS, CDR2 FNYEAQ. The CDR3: CASSLDGPQGSPLHF. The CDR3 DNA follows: TGTGCCAGCAGCCTCGATGGACCCCAGGGTTCACCCCTCCACTTT.

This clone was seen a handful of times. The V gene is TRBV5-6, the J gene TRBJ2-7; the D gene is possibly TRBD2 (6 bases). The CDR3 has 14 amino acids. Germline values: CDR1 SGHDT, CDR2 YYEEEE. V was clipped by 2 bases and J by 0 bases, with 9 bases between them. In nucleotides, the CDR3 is TGTGCCAGCAGCTTAAGGGGAGGCTCCTACGAGCAGTACTTC. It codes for CASSLRGGSYEQYF.

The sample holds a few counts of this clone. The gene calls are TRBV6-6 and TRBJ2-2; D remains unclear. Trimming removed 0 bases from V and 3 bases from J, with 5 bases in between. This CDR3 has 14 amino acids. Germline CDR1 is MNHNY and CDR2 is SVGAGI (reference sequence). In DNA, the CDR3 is TGTGCCAGCAGTTACTCGGCCTACACCGGGGAGCTGTTTTTT. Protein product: CASSYSAYTGELFF.

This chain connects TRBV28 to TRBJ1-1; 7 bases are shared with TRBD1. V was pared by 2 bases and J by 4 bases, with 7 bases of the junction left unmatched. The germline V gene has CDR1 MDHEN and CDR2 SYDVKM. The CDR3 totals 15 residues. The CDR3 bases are TGTGCCAGCAGTTTAGAGGAGGGGGCAGGCACTGAAGCTTTCTTT. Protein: CASSLEEGAGTEAFF.

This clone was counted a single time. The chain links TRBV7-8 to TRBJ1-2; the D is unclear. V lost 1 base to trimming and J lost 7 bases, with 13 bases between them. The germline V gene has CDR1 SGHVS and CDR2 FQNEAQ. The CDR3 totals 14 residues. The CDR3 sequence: CASSLDPDLVGYTF. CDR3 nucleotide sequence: TGTGCCAGCAGCTTAGATCCAGACTTGGTTGGCTACACCTTC.

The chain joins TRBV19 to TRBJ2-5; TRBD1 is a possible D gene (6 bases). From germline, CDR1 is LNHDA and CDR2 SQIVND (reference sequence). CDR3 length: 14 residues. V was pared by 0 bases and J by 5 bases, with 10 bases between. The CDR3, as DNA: TGTGCCAGTAGTATAGATAGGGGGACGGAGACCCAGTACTTC. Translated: CASSIDRGTETQYF.

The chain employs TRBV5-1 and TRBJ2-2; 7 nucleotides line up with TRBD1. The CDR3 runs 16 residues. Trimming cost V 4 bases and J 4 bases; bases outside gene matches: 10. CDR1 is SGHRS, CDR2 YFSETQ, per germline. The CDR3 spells CASSPTGTVITGELFF. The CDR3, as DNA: TGCGCCAGCAGCCCCACCGGGACAGTGATCACCGGGGAGCTGTTTTTT.

CDR3 protein: CATSRVGSGTYNEQFF. CDR3 DNA sequence: TGTGCCACCAGCAGAGTAGGTAGCGGTACCTACAATGAGCAGTTCTTC. This chain links TRBV15 with TRBJ2-1; a possible D gene is TRBD2 (6 bases). Germline assignment: CDR1 LNHNV and CDR2 YYDKDF (reference sequence). V lost 1 base, J lost 2 bases, and 12 bases lay in between. The CDR3 totals 16 residues. Supplemented by reference TRBV15 and TRBJ2-1, the full variable domain reads DAMVIQNPRYQVTQFGKPVTLSCSQTLNHNVMYWYQQKSSQAPKLLFHYYDKDFNNEADTPDNFQSRRPNTSFCFLDIRSPGLGDTAMYLCATSRVGSGTYNEQFFGPGTRLTVL.

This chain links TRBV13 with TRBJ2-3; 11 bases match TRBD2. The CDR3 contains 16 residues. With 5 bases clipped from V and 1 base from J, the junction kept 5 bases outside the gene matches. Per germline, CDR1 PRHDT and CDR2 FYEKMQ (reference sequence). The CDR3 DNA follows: TGTGCCAGCAGCCCCCTAGCGGGGGGCCGCACAGATACGCAGTATTTT. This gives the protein CASSPLAGGRTDTQYF.

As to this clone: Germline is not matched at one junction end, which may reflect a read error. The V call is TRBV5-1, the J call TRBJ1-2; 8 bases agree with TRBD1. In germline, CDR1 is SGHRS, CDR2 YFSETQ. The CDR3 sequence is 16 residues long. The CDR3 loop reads CASSSRTGSSPYGCTF. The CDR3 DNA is TGCGCCAGCAGCTCGCGGACAGGGTCTTCTCCCTATGGCTGCACCTTC.

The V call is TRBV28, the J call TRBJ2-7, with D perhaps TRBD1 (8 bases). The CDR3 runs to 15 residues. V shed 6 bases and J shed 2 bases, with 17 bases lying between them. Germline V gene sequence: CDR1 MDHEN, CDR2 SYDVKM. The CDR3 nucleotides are TGTGCCAGCAGCCTACAGGGGGGGCAAACCTACGAGCAGTACTTC. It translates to CASSLQGGQTYEQYF.

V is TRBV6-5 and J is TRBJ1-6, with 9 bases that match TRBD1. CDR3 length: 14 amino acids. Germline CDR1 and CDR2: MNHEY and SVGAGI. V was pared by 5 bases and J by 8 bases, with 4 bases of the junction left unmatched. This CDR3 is CASSTTGGDSPLHF. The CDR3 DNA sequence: TGTGCCAGCAGTACCACAGGGGGCGATTCACCCCTCCACTTT.

CDR3 sequence: CASSDDRMNTEAFF. Written as DNA, the CDR3 is TGTGCCAGCAGCGACGACAGGATGAACACTGAAGCTTTCTTT. This chain joins TRBV9 and TRBJ1-1; D is perhaps TRBD1 (6 bases). Per germline, CDR1 SGDLS and CDR2 YYNGEE. This CDR3 region has 14 residues. V was clipped by 3 bases and J by 0 bases, with 9 bases between them.

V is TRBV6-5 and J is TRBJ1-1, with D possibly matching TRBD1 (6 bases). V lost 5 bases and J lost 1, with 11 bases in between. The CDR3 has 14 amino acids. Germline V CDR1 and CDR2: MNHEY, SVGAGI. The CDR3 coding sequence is TGTGCCAGCAGTATAAGGGGGGGGAACACTGAAGCTTTCTTT. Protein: CASSIRGGNTEAFF.

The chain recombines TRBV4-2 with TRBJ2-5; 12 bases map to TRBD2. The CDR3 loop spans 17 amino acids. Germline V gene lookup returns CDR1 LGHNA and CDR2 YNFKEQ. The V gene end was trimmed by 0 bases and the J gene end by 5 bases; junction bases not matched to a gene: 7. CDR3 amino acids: CASSQDRASGGAETQYF. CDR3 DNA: TGTGCCAGCAGCCAAGATAGGGCTAGCGGGGGGGCGGAGACCCAGTACTTC.

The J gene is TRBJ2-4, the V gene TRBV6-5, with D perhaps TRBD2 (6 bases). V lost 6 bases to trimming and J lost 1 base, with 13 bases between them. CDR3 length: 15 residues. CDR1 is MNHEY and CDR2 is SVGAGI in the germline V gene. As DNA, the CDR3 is TGTGCCAGCAGCGACGGGACTTTGGCCAAAAACATTCAGTACTTC. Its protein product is CASSDGTLAKNIQYF.

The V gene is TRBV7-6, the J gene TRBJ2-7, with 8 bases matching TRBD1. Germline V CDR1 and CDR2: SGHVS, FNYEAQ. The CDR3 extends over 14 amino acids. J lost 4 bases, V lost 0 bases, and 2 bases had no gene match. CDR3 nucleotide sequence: TGTGCCAGCAGCTTAGCTCGACAGGGGTACGAGCAGTACTTC. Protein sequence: CASSLARQGYEQYF.

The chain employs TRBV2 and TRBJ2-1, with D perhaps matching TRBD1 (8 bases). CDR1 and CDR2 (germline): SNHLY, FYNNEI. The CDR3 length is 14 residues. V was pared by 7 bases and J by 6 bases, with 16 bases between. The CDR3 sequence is CASTPQGGSNEQFF. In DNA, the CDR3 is TGTGCCAGCACCCCACAGGGGGGGAGCAATGAGCAGTTCTTC.

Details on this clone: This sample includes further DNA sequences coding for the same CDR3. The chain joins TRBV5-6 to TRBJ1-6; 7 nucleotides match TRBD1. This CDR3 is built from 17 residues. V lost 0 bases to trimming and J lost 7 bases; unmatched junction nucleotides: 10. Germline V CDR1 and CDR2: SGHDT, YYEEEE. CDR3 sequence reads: CASSLAQTGRRNSPLHF. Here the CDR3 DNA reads TGTGCCAGCAGCTTGGCCCAGACAGGGCGGCGGAATTCACCCCTCCACTTT.

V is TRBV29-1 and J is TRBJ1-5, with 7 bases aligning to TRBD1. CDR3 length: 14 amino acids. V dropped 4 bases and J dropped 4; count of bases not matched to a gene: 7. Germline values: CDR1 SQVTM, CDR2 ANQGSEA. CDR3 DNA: TGCAGCGTTGCGTTGGGGACAGCAAATCAGCCCCAGCATTTT. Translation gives CSVALGTANQPQHF.

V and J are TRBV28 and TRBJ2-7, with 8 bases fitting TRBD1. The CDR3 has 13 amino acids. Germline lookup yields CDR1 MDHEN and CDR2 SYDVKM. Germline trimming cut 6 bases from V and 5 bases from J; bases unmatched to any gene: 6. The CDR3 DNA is TGTGCCAGCAGGACACAGGGGGTCCACGAGCAGTACTTC. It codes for CASRTQGVHEQYF.